This passage covers 22 T cell receptor beta chains from one sample sequenced in a study of blood T cell repertoires in COVID-19. Method: immunoSEQ multiplex PCR; TCRdb's copy keeps in-frame clones and lacks some. The data hold around 42,000 clones, with about 82% observed a single time. Sequencing input: peripheral blood. The receptors shown here come from a man between 65 and 79 years old with acute or convalescent COVID-19.

This chain connects TRBV27 to TRBJ2-2; D is perhaps TRBD2 (5 bases). Between the trimmed V and J ends, which lost 3 bases and 1 base, there was a span of 9 bases. CDR1 is MNHEY and CDR2 is SMNVEV in the germline V gene (reference sequence). The CDR3 sequence is 15 residues long. The CDR3 here is CASSFLGRNTGELFF. CDR3 bases: TGTGCCAGCAGTTTTTTAGGGAGGAACACCGGGGAGCTGTTTTTT.

The table lists this clone with a count of one. This chain uses TRBV7-2 with TRBJ1-3, with no clear D. Germline-derived CDR1 and CDR2 are SGHTA and FQGNSA. V lost 5 bases and J lost 0, with 11 bases in between. The CDR3 has 15 residues. The CDR3 loop reads CASSPVGPSGNTIYF. The CDR3 region has the DNA TGTGCCAGCAGCCCCGTTGGGCCCTCTGGAAACACCATATATTTT.

This clone was counted once. The chain links TRBV28 to TRBJ1-5; D not resolved. The length of the CDR3 is 13 residues. Germline V CDR1 and CDR2: MDHEN, SYDVKM. V lost 7 bases and J 4 bases, leaving 11 bases between the germline ends. The CDR3 sequence: CASNSGLNQPQHF. CDR3 bases: TGTGCCAGCAACTCGGGTCTGAATCAGCCCCAGCATTTT.

The gene calls are TRBV20-1 and TRBJ2-1; 7 bases match TRBD1. The CDR3 runs to 14 residues. The germline gives CDR1 DFQATT, CDR2 SNEGSKA (reference sequence). Losses at the gene ends were 3 bases for V and 5 bases for J; bases not matched to a gene: 7. The DNA of the CDR3 is TGCAGTGCTAGTCCGTTCGGACAGGACAATGAGCAGTTCTTC. The encoded protein is CSASPFGQDNEQFF.

In this sample, this clone turned up once. The V gene is TRBV19, the J gene TRBJ1-1; D is undetermined. The CDR3 is 13 residues long. Trimming left V 3 bases short and J 7 bases short, with 12 bases between. Germline V gene data show CDR1 as LNHDA and CDR2 as SQIVND (reference sequence). Here the CDR3 reads CASSIQTGFEAFF. In DNA form, the CDR3 reads TGTGCCAGTAGTATTCAAACGGGTTTTGAAGCTTTCTTT.

V gene TRBV30 combines with J gene TRBJ2-1, with 7 bases aligning to TRBD1. The CDR3 consists of 15 residues. The germline V gene encodes CDR1 GTSNPN and CDR2 SVGIG (reference sequence). The V gene end was trimmed by 4 bases and the J gene end by 5 bases; junction bases not matched to a gene: 11. The CDR3 nucleotides are TGTGCCTGGAATCGACTCGGACAGGTTAACAATGAGCAGTTCTTC. The encoded protein is CAWNRLGQVNNEQFF. The whole variable domain, remainder taken from reference TRBV30 and TRBJ2-1, is SQTIHQWPATLVQPVGSPLSLECTVEGTSNPNLYWYRQAAGRGLQLLFYSVGIGQISSEVPQNLSASRPQDRQFILSSKKLLLSDSGFYLCAWNRLGQVNNEQFFGPGTRLTVL.

V gene TRBV5-8 combines with J gene TRBJ1-3; D perhaps matches TRBD1 (6 bases). Per germline, CDR1 SGHTS and CDR2 YDEGEE. CDR3 length: 15 amino acids. The V and J ends lost 0 bases and 6 bases respectively, with 13 bases between them. The CDR3 loop is CASSLATGLENTIYF. CDR3 in DNA: TGTGCCAGCAGCTTGGCGACAGGTTTAGAAAACACCATATATTTT.

The rearrangement joins TRBV25-1 to TRBJ1-4; TRBD1 is a possible D gene (6 bases). V lost 6 bases, J lost 8 bases, and 19 bases lay in between. This CDR3 has 15 amino acids. Germline CDR1 MGHDK, CDR2 SYGVNS. The CDR3 DNA reads as TGTGCCAGCAGCCTTGGACAGTTCGACGGGGAAAAACTGTTTTTT. Translating it yields CASSLGQFDGEKLFF.

This clone showed up just a few times. The rearrangement links TRBV4-1 to TRBJ2-7; TRBD2 is a possible D gene (5 bases). The CDR3 loop spans 13 amino acids. The germline V gene has CDR1 MGHRA and CDR2 YSYEKL. Trimming shortened V by 6 bases and J by 6 bases, and 15 bases separated the two germline ends. The CDR3 sequence is CASRPSGTGEQYF. CDR3 bases: TGCGCCAGCAGACCAAGCGGAACCGGCGAGCAGTACTTC.

The CDR3 region has the DNA TGCGCCAGCAGCTTGGGGACTAGCGGGAGTCGGACCGGGGAGCTGTTTTTT. Protein sequence: CASSLGTSGSRTGELFF. The gene calls are TRBV5-1 and TRBJ2-2; 13 bases are shared with TRBD2. J lost 5 bases, V lost 0 bases, and 4 bases had no gene match. CDR3 length: 17 amino acids. In germline, CDR1 is SGHRS, CDR2 YFSETQ.

The V gene is TRBV9, the J gene TRBJ1-1, with D possibly being TRBD1 (6 bases). V was trimmed by 3 bases and J by 1 base, leaving 13 bases between them. Germline loops: CDR1 SGDLS, CDR2 YYNGEE. This CDR3 contains 15 residues. For the CDR3, the DNA is TGTGCCAGCAGCGGCCAGACAGGATCGAACACTGAAGCTTTCTTT. Translated, it gives CASSGQTGSNTEAFF.

The V call is TRBV2, the J call TRBJ1-2, with 9 bases fitting TRBD1. The V gene's germline CDR1 is SNHLY and CDR2 FYNNEI. The CDR3 is made up of 14 amino acids. V lost 4 bases and J lost 6; bases outside the gene matches: 6. CDR3 nucleotide sequence: TGTGCCAGCAGTGGTGACAGGGGGGCACATGGCTACACCTTC. Translation: CASSGDRGAHGYTF.

The V gene is TRBV30, the J gene TRBJ1-1; 7 bases match TRBD1. Germline assignment: CDR1 GTSNPN and CDR2 SVGIG (reference sequence). With 2 bases clipped from V and 2 bases from J, the junction kept 2 bases outside the gene matches. This CDR3 contains 13 residues. CDR3 sequence reads: CAWSYRGNTEAFF. The CDR3 DNA reads TGTGCCTGGAGTTACAGGGGAAACACTGAAGCTTTCTTT.

The V call is TRBV25-1, the J call TRBJ2-7; TRBD1 might be the D (6 bases). The V and J ends lost 9 bases and 2 bases respectively, with 17 bases between them. CDR3 length equals 14 residues. CDR1 is MGHDK and CDR2 is SYGVNS in the germline V gene. The CDR3: CASGGNTLTYEQYF. The CDR3 nucleotides are TGTGCCAGTGGGGGCAACACCCTCACCTACGAGCAGTACTTC.

J is TRBJ1-4 and V is TRBV4-3, with 9 bases lining up with TRBD1. This CDR3 region has 16 residues. Trimming cost V 0 bases and J 5 bases; bases outside gene matches: 4. Germline lookup yields CDR1 LGHNA and CDR2 YSLEER. The CDR3 DNA reads TGCGCCAGCAGCCAAGACGGGACAGGGACGAATGAAAAACTGTTTTTT. Translating it yields CASSQDGTGTNEKLFF.

This chain connects TRBV5-1 to TRBJ2-1; maybe TRBD2 (7 bases). From germline, CDR1 is SGHRS and CDR2 YFSETQ. The CDR3 runs 14 residues. The ends were cut back, 4 bases at V and 7 bases at J, with 15 bases in the middle. Here the CDR3 reads CASSIRGAGNEQFF. CDR3 nucleotides: TGCGCCAGCAGCATCCGGGGGGCCGGGAATGAGCAGTTCTTC.

The rearrangement uses TRBV6-2 or TRBV6-3 and TRBJ1-1, with unresolved D. There are 14 residues in the CDR3. V lost 0 bases, J lost 1 base, and 6 bases lay in between. Germline V gene sequence: CDR1 MNHEY, CDR2 SVGEGT. CDR3: CASSYSTPNTEAFF. The CDR3, as DNA: TGTGCCAGCAGTTACTCAACTCCGAACACTGAAGCTTTCTTT.

This rearrangement joins TRBV10-1 to TRBJ1-5, with TRBD1 matching over 7 bases. The CDR3 spans 13 residues. Germline trimming cut 11 bases from V and 5 bases from J; bases unmatched to any gene: 9. Germline V gene sequence: CDR1 WNHNN, CDR2 SYGVQD (reference sequence). The CDR3 region is CARNRGFHQPQHF. The CDR3 DNA reads TGCGCCCGCAACAGGGGATTCCATCAGCCCCAGCATTTT.

The chain recombines TRBV7-2 with TRBJ1-2, with D possibly TRBD1 on 5 matching bases. Germline-derived CDR1 and CDR2 are SGHTA and FQGNSA. The CDR3 totals 15 residues. Trimming took off 5 bases at V and 4 bases at J, with 17 bases between the two ends. CDR3 sequence (DNA): TGTGCCAGCAGCCCAAACCTCGGGCAGGGCTATGGCTACACCTTC. It codes for CASSPNLGQGYGYTF.

J is TRBJ1-6 and V is TRBV19; no firm D call. CDR1 and CDR2 from the germline V gene are LNHDA and SQIVND (reference sequence). The CDR3 extends over 14 amino acids. V was trimmed by 6 bases and J by 9 bases, leaving 15 bases between them. The CDR3 here is CASSPRTEGSPLHF. For the CDR3, the DNA is TGTGCCAGTAGCCCCCGGACTGAGGGTTCACCCCTCCACTTT.

The V and J genes are TRBV2 and TRBJ1-5, with 8 bases identical to TRBD1. Losses at the gene ends were 6 bases for V and 5 bases for J; bases not matched to a gene: 6. This CDR3 has 14 amino acids. Per germline, CDR1 SNHLY and CDR2 FYNNEI. In nucleotides, the CDR3 is TGTGCCAGCAGGATGGGACAGGCCGATCAGCCCCAGCATTTT. Translated: CASRMGQADQPQHF.

The chain has TRBV13 and TRBJ1-5, with D perhaps TRBD1 (6 bases). The CDR3 contains 16 residues. V lost 4 bases, J lost 2 bases, and 15 bases lay in between. The germline gives CDR1 PRHDT, CDR2 FYEKMQ (reference sequence). The CDR3 DNA is TGTGCCAGCAGCTCTCGGACAGACCTAGGCAATCAGCCCCAGCATTTT. Translation: CASSSRTDLGNQPQHF.